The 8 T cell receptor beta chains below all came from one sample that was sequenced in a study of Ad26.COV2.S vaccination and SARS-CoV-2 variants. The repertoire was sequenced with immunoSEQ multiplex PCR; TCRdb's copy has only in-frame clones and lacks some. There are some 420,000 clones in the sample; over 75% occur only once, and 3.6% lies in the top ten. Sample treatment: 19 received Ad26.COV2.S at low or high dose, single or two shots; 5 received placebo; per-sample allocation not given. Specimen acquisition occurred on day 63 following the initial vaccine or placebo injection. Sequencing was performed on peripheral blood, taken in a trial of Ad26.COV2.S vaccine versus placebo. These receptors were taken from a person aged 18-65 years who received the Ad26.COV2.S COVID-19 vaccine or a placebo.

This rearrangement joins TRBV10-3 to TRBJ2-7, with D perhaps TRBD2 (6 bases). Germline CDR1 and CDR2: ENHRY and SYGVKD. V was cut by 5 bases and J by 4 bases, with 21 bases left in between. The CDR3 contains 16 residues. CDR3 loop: CAISTLMAGYLYEQYF. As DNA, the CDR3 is TGTGCCATCAGTACGCTGATGGCGGGGTATTTATACGAGCAGTACTTC.

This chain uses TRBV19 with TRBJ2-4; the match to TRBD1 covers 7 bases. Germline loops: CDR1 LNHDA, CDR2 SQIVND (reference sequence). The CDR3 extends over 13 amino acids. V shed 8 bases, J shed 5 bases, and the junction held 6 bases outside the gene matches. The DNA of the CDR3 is TGTGCCAGTGGCTGGGACAGAGAAAACATTCAGTACTTC. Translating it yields CASGWDRENIQYF.

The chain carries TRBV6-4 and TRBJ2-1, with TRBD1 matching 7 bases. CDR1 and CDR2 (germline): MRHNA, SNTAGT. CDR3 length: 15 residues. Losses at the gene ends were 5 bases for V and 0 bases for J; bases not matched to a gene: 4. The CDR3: CASSQRQGSYNEQFF. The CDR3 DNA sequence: TGTGCCAGCAGTCAGAGACAGGGCTCCTACAATGAGCAGTTCTTC.

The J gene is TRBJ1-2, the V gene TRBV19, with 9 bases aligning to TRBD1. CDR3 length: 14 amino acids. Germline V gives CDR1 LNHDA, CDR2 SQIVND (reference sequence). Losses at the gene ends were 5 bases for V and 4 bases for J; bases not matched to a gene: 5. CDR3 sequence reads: CASSAGQGSYGYTF. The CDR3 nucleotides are TGTGCCAGTAGTGCGGGACAGGGAAGCTATGGCTACACCTTC.

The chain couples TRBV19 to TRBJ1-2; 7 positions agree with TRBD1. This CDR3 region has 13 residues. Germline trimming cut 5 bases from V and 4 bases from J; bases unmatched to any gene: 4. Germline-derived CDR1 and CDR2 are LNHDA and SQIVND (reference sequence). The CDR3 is CASSPGTVYGYTF. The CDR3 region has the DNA TGTGCCAGTAGTCCGGGGACAGTCTATGGCTACACCTTC.

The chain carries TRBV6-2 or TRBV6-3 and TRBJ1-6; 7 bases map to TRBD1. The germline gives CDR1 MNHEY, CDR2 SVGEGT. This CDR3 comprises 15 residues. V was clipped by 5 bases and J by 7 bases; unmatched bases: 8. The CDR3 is CASSILPGQNSPLHF. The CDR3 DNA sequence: TGTGCCAGCAGTATTCTGCCGGGACAGAATTCACCCCTCCACTTT.

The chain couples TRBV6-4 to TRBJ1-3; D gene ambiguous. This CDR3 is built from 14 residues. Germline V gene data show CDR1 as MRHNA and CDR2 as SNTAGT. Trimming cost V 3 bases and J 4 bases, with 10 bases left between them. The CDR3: CASSEKAPGNTIYF. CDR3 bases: TGTGCCAGCAGTGAAAAGGCTCCCGGAAACACCATATATTTT.

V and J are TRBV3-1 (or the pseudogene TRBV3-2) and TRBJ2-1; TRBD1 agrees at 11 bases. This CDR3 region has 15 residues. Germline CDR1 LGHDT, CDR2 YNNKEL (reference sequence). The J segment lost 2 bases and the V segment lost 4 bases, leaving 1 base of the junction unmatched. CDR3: CASSLGQGAYNEQFF. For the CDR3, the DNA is TGTGCCAGCAGCCTGGGACAGGGGGCCTACAATGAGCAGTTCTTC.